A selection of T cell receptor beta chains follows, all from one sample in a study of T cell responses to AZD1222 COVID-19 vaccine. Libraries were prepared by immunoSEQ multiplex PCR; TCRdb keeps only in-frame clonotypes and omits some of them. The repertoire includes 45,000 to 60,000 clones, about 86% of them detected once, and approximately 15% sits in the top ten. The sample in question was peripheral blood, obtained on day 0 of AZD1222 vaccination. These receptors were taken from an adult in good health. Both conserved end residues are part of each CDR3. A D gene is named only where the DNA matches it firmly.

TRBJ1-6,TRBV14,-,CASSPTGSWNSPLHF
TRBJ2-7,TRBV28,-,CASRISRVGTYEQYF
TRBJ2-1,TRBV28,-,CASSFSRPRNEQFF
TRBJ1-2,TRBV14,-,CASSQGGYGYTF
TRBJ2-7,TRBV30,-,CAWSVGGSSYEQYF
TRBJ1-4,TRBV28,-,CASSSASATNEKLFF
TRBJ1-6,TRBV3-1/TRBV3-2,-,CASSRKVVGGGSPLHF
TRBJ1-2,TRBV7-9,-,CASSRDGYGYTF
TRBJ1-6,TRBV11-3,-,CASSTTANSPLHF
TRBJ1-6,TRBV7-8,-,CASSLSANYNSPLHF
TRBJ2-2,TRBV28,-,CASSEGEQGFTGELFF
TRBJ2-1,TRBV24-1,TRBD1,CATSEVDRASYNEQFF
TRBJ2-7,TRBV25-1,TRBD1,CASRGQGGEQYF
TRBJ2-1,TRBV5-6,-,CASSLGLNNEQFF
TRBJ2-3,TRBV28,-,CASSLPYYRDTDTDTQYF
TRBJ1-4,TRBV21-1,-,CASSKPSGLSNEKLFF
TRBJ1-4,TRBV13,-,CASSPPEENEKLFF
TRBJ1-1,TRBV29-1,-,CSVRSSQNTEAFF
TRBJ2-7,TRBV19,TRBD1,CASSIGQGAAYEQYF
TRBJ1-5,TRBV2,-,CASRNVEGHQPQHF
TRBJ1-4,TRBV10-3,-,CAISESSENSKKLFF
TRBJ2-2,TRBV9,-,CASSLSGGELFF
TRBJ2-5,TRBV2,-,CASKWDFQETQYF
TRBJ2-1,TRBV18,-,CASSPNNEQFF
TRBJ2-7,TRBV7-2,-,CASSFSGGGKAYEQYF
TRBJ2-3,TRBV16,-,CASSLFTDTQYF
TRBJ2-1,TRBV5-1,TRBD2,CASSLREGVLNEQFF
TRBJ2-1,TRBV9,TRBD2,CASSVAVLASGFSLSYNEQFF
TRBJ2-2,TRBV10-1,-,CASSEPDSTNTGELFF
TRBJ2-5,TRBV29-1,TRBD1,CSVDRGRETQYF
TRBJ1-4,TRBV28,-,CASSLLQGTNEKLFF
TRBJ1-4,TRBV3-1/TRBV3-2,-,CASSQELGEKLFF
TRBJ2-6,TRBV5-4,-,CASSFFDGANVLTF
TRBJ1-5,TRBV27,TRBD1,CASRHTGGDQPQHF
TRBJ2-7,TRBV3-1/TRBV3-2,-,CASSQAGYEQYF
TRBJ2-2,TRBV10-3,-,CAISRGGGPANTGELFF
TRBJ1-4,TRBV15,-,CATSRPGGGGGEKLFF
TRBJ2-3,TRBV27,-,CASSFMGDTQYF
TRBJ2-1,TRBV14,-,CASSHQKLGYSYNEQFF
TRBJ2-1,TRBV11-3,TRBD1,CASSPQGINEQFF
TRBJ2-1,TRBV5-1,TRBD1,CASSFSALWDRGAVGLVDEQFF
TRBJ2-7,TRBV10-3,TRBD2,CAIRPGQSGLAGAYEQYF
TRBJ2-7,TRBV5-1,-,CASSPLQPDSSYEQYF
TRBJ1-2,TRBV9,TRBD1,CASSARQGSYGYTF
TRBJ1-3,TRBV9,-,CASSVGVRDLSGNTIYF
TRBJ2-1,TRBV29-1,-,CSVLFYNEQFF
TRBJ2-1,TRBV27,-,CASSLSLSSYNEQFF
TRBJ1-1,TRBV9,-,CASSVELNTEAFF
TRBJ2-2,TRBV7-2,TRBD1,CASSTGQGSGELFF
TRBJ1-1,TRBV6-5,-,CASSQIYTEAFF
TRBJ2-3,TRBV5-1,-,CASSGSGLEIDTQYF
TRBJ2-5,TRBV3-1/TRBV3-2,-,CASSQDRQTQYF
TRBJ2-7,TRBV28,-,CASSPRALEQYF
TRBJ1-5,TRBV6-4,-,CASSGDSNQPQHF
TRBJ1-5,TRBV29-1,-,CSVGRPIDVRDPSNQPQHF